A single sample gave rise to the 21 T cell receptor beta chains below, sequenced in a study of CD8+ T cells in alopecia areata. Treatment given: oral pan-JAK inhibitor, 5-10 mg twice daily. Reverse transcription of extracted RNA yielded cDNA, which provided the sequencing template. The assay was immunoSEQ multiplex PCR, and TCRdb's table has in-frame clones only and misses some. This table holds 180,000 or so clones, about 53% found once. Sequenced here: CD8+ T cells sorted from blood, sampled at week 24, from a patient treated with tofacitinib. The receptors shown here come from a human donor with alopecia areata.

This clone has a handful of counts. The chain couples TRBV6-5 to TRBJ2-1; TRBD2 might be the D (5 bases). CDR1 and CDR2 (germline): MNHEY, SVGAGI. V lost 5 bases, J lost 9 bases, and 11 bases lay in between. The CDR3 consists of 12 residues. The CDR3 loop reads CASSPGNGEQFF. The DNA for the CDR3 is TGTGCCAGCAGTCCGGGGAACGGTGAGCAGTTCTTC.

This chain joins TRBV29-1 and TRBJ1-1; D not certain. The CDR3 totals 11 residues. Germline CDR1 is SQVTM and CDR2 is ANQGSEA. Trimming removed 3 bases from V and 2 bases from J, with 4 bases in between. The CDR3 DNA sequence: TGCAGCGTTGATTATAACACTGAAGCTTTCTTT. This gives the protein CSVDYNTEAFF.

The chain has TRBV9 and TRBJ1-5; D perhaps matches TRBD1 (6 bases). V lost 7 bases to trimming and J lost 3 bases, with 14 bases between them. Germline V gene lookup returns CDR1 SGDLS and CDR2 YYNGEE. The CDR3 has 14 amino acids. The CDR3 DNA is TGTGCCAGCGGAGGCGGGGGGCCCAATCAGCCCCAGCATTTT. This codes for CASGGGGPNQPQHF.

A few counts support this clone. The chain carries TRBV29-1 and TRBJ2-3; 8 bases are a match to TRBD1. V shed 7 bases, J shed 2 bases, and the junction held 14 bases outside the gene matches. Germline loops: CDR1 SQVTM, CDR2 ANQGSEA. CDR3 length equals 16 residues. The CDR3 loop reads CSAVGAGGRDTDTQYF. The CDR3 coding sequence is TGCAGCGCCGTGGGGGCAGGGGGCCGAGACACAGATACGCAGTATTTT.

The chain couples TRBV5-1 to TRBJ1-2; D not resolved. Trimming removed 2 bases at V and 10 bases at J, with 9 bases between. The CDR3 is made up of 11 amino acids. Germline V gives CDR1 SGHRS, CDR2 YFSETQ. CDR3 in amino acids: CASSLSGFYTF. DNA of the CDR3: TGCGCCAGCAGCTTATCGGGGTTCTACACCTTC.

This clone has more than one count but fewer than ten. The J gene is TRBJ1-1, the V gene TRBV4-3; D is undetermined. Looked up from germline, CDR1 is LGHNA and CDR2 is YSLEER. V lost 1 base, J lost 0 bases, and 15 bases lay in between. This CDR3 region has 17 residues. The CDR3 sequence: CASSQVLESSVNTEAFF. The CDR3 DNA follows: TGCGCCAGCAGCCAAGTCCTAGAGTCGTCCGTGAACACTGAAGCTTTCTTT.

Notes on this clone: Other DNA sequences within the sample encode an identical CDR3. This chain uses TRBV27 with TRBJ2-2; D unclear. Germline lookup yields CDR1 MNHEY and CDR2 SMNVEV (reference sequence). This CDR3 spans 12 amino acids. V was trimmed by 2 bases and J by 8 bases, leaving 6 bases between them. CDR3 loop: CASSLGPGELFF. CDR3 coding DNA: TGTGCCAGCAGTTTAGGGCCGGGGGAGCTGTTTTTT.

The rearrangement uses TRBV6-5 and TRBJ2-7; 11 nucleotides align to TRBD1. The CDR3 sequence is 14 residues long. Germline trimming cut 4 bases from V and 6 bases from J; bases unmatched to any gene: 5. Germline CDR1 reads MNHEY; CDR2 reads SVGAGI. The chain's CDR3 is CASSFGQGAVEQYF. For the CDR3, the DNA is TGTGCCAGCAGTTTCGGACAGGGGGCGGTCGAGCAGTACTTC.

This clone has only a few counts. The rearrangement links TRBV29-1 to TRBJ1-1; weak D call: TRBD1 (6 bases). This CDR3 is built from 11 residues. V lost 5 bases and J lost 12, with 16 bases in between. In germline, CDR1 is SQVTM, CDR2 ANQGSEA. The CDR3 loop reads CSVQGGKWTFF. The CDR3 DNA is TGCAGCGTTCAAGGGGGGAAATGGACTTTCTTT.

The CDR3, as DNA: TGTGCCAGCAGCCGTCTAGCGGGAAGAAGCACAGATACGCAGTATTTT. It encodes CASSRLAGRSTDTQYF. The chain is built from TRBV11-2 and TRBJ2-3, with 9 bases that match TRBD2. J gave up 0 bases and V 5 bases, and 6 bases lay outside the gene matches. The length of the CDR3 is 16 residues. CDR1 SGHAT and CDR2 FQNNGV come from the germline V gene.

The V call is TRBV2, the J call TRBJ2-7; D tentatively reads TRBD1 or TRBD2 (6 bases each). Trimming took 6 bases from V and 3 from J, leaving 12 bases between them. Germline lookup yields CDR1 SNHLY and CDR2 FYNNEI. This CDR3 is 13 amino acids long. CDR3 nucleotides: TGTGCCAGCAGCAAAGGGGGGTACTACGAGCAGTACTTC. The encoded protein is CASSKGGYYEQYF.

This rearrangement joins TRBV30 to TRBJ2-3; 10 positions agree with TRBD2. Trimming cost V 4 bases and J 10 bases; bases outside gene matches: 8. The CDR3 loop spans 13 amino acids. Germline lookup yields CDR1 GTSNPN and CDR2 SVGIG (reference sequence). CDR3 in DNA: TGTGCCTGGACTAGCGGGGGATCTGGGGCGCAGTATTTT. It specifies CAWTSGGSGAQYF.

The V and J genes are TRBV7-3 and TRBJ1-2, with D perhaps matching TRBD1 (6 bases). Trimming stripped 2 bases from V and 6 bases from J, with 16 bases between. Germline lookup yields CDR1 SGHTA and CDR2 FQGTGA. CDR3 length equals 15 residues. Here the CDR3 reads CASSLPARGFNGYTF. In nucleotides, the CDR3 is TGTGCCAGCAGCTTACCCGCAAGGGGGTTTAATGGCTACACCTTC.

This clone was picked up one time. V and J are TRBV4-2 and TRBJ1-4; D gene ambiguous. Trimming removed 4 bases from V and 8 bases from J, with 20 bases in between. Germline CDR1 and CDR2: LGHNA and YNFKEQ. The CDR3 loop spans 16 amino acids. The CDR3 bases are TGTGCCAGCAGCCGAACGTCCAAGGGTCTTCAGGAAAAACTGTTTTTT. This encodes CASSRTSKGLQEKLFF.

The J gene is TRBJ2-3, the V gene TRBV4-3, with a possible D match to TRBD2 (5 bases). Germline CDR1 reads LGHNA; CDR2 reads YSLEER. The V gene lost 2 bases and the J gene lost 0 bases, with 21 bases spanning the gap. CDR3 size: 19 residues. DNA of the CDR3: TGCGCCAGCAGCCAATTCCTCGGGGATGGGTCCATTAGCACAGATACGCAGTATTTT. This codes for CASSQFLGDGSISTDTQYF.

The chain links TRBV14 to TRBJ1-1, with D hard to call. Germline loops: CDR1 SGHDN, CDR2 FVKESK. This CDR3 spans 12 amino acids. Trimming removed 5 bases at V and 5 bases at J, with 9 bases between. The CDR3 nucleotides read TGTGCCAGCAGCTACGGTAGGACTGAAGCTTTCTTT. Translating gives CASSYGRTEAFF.

The chain carries TRBV6-6 and TRBJ2-1; D is unresolved. The V end was cut by 8 bases, the J end by 8 bases, with 19 bases between. This CDR3 is built from 14 residues. In germline, CDR1 is MNHNY, CDR2 SVGAGI (reference sequence). CDR3 DNA sequence: TGTGCCAGCGCCCATAGTCAGCCCCAATATGAGCAGTTCTTC. Translation: CASAHSQPQYEQFF.

This chain links TRBV12-5 with TRBJ2-2; D is unclear. With 6 bases removed from V and 3 bases from J, the gap between germline ends came to 5 bases. Looked up from germline, CDR1 is LGHNT and CDR2 is FRNRAP. This CDR3 comprises 12 residues. The CDR3 DNA sequence: TGTGCTAGTGGCCATTACACCGGGGAGCTGTTTTTT. It specifies CASGHYTGELFF.

This chain connects TRBV30 to TRBJ1-2, with TRBD1 matching over 7 bases. This CDR3 is 14 amino acids long. V was pared by 1 base and J by 8 bases, with 10 bases of the junction left unmatched. Looked up from germline, CDR1 is GTSNPN and CDR2 is SVGIG (reference sequence). CDR3 nucleotide sequence: TGTGCCTGGAGTGCCAACAGGGGACTCGGAGGCTACACCTTC. This translates into CAWSANRGLGGYTF.

The chain uses TRBV29-1 and TRBJ2-7; D remains unclear. The V end lost 5 bases, the J end lost 9 bases, and 14 bases lay between the germline ends. Germline CDR1 SQVTM, CDR2 ANQGSEA. CDR3 length equals 11 residues. CDR3 bases: TGCAGCGTTATACACCCGGCCGGGCAGTACTTC. Translating it yields CSVIHPAGQYF.

J is TRBJ2-7 and V is TRBV14; D gene unclear. Trimming took 5 bases from V and 4 from J, leaving 21 bases between them. Germline-derived CDR1 and CDR2 are SGHDN and FVKESK. The CDR3 contains 16 residues. In nucleotides, the CDR3 is TGTGCCAGCAGCTCAAGGATGGGTACAGAACTTTACGAGCAGTACTTC. It yields the protein CASSSRMGTELYEQYF.